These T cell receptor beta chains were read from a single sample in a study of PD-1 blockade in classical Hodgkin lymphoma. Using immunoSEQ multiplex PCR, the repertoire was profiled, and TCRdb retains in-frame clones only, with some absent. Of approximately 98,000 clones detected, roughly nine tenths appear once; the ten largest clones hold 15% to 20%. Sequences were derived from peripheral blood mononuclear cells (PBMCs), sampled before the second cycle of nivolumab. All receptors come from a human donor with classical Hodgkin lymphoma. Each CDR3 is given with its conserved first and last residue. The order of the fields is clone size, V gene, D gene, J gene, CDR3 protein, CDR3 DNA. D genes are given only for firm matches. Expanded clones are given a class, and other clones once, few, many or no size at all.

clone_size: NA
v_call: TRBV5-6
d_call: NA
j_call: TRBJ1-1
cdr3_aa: CASSFFPTWEGRITEAFF
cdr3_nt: TGTGCCAGCAGCTTTTTTCCAACGTGGGAGGGAAGAATCACTGAAGCTTTCTTT

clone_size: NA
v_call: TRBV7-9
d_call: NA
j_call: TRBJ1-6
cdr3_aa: CASSSDHSNSPLHF
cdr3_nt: TGTGCCAGCAGTTCAGATCACTCTAATTCACCCCTCCACTTT

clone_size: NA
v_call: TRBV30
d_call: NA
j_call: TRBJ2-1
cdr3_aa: CAWSLRRLPSSYNEQFF
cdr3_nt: TGTGCCTGGAGTCTACGTCGTCTGCCGAGCTCCTACAATGAGCAGTTCTTC

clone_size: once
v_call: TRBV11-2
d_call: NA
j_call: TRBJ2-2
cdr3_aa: CASSFLPGETGELFF
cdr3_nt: TGTGCCAGCAGCTTTCTTCCAGGGGAAACCGGGGAGCTGTTTTTT

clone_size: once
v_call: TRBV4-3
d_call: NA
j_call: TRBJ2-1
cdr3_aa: CASTSRDQSPNEQFF
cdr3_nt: TGCGCCAGCACCTCAAGGGACCAGTCGCCCAATGAGCAGTTCTTC

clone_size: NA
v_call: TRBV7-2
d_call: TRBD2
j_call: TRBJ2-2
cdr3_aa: CASSLVSGTPGELFF
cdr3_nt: TGTGCCAGCAGCTTAGTTAGCGGGACCCCCGGGGAGCTGTTTTTT

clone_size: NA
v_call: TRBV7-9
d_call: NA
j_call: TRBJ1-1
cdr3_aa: CASSLLQPNTEAFF
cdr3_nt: TGTGCCAGCAGCTTATTACAGCCGAACACTGAAGCTTTCTTT

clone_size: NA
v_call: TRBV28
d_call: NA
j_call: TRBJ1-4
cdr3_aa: CASMWAGEDEKLFF
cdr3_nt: TGTGCCAGCATGTGGGCCGGCGAAGATGAAAAACTGTTTTTT

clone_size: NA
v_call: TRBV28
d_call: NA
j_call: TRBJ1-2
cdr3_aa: CASRGGPAGDGYTF
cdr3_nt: TGTGCCAGCAGGGGGGGCCCGGCAGGGGATGGCTACACCTTC

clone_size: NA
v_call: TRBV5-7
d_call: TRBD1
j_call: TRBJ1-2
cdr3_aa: CASSLAAGQGISGYTF
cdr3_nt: TGTGCCAGCAGCTTGGCCGCAGGACAGGGAATTTCTGGCTACACCTTC

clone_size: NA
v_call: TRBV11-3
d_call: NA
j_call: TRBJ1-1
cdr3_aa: CASSLGGQNTEAFF
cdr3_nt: TGTGCCAGCAGCTTAGGGGGCCAGAACACTGAAGCTTTCTTT

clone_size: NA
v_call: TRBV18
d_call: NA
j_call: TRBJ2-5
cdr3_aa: CASSPVDQETQYF
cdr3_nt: TGTGCCAGCTCACCAGTTGACCAAGAGACCCAGTACTTC

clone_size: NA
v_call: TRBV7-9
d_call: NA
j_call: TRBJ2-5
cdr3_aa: CASTQRGALETQYF
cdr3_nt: TGTGCCAGCACCCAAAGGGGGGCCCTAGAGACCCAGTACTTC

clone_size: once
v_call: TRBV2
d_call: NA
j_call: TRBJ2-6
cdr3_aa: CASSGRGSGANVLTF
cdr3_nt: TGTGCCAGCAGCGGCAGGGGCTCTGGGGCCAACGTCCTGACTTTC

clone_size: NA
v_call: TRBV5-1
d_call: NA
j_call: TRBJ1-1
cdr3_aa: CASSLRDPATEAFF
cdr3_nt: TGCGCCAGCAGCCTAAGGGACCCGGCCACTGAAGCTTTCTTT

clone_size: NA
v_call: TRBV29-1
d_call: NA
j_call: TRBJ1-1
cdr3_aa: CSVHSPRDGGLMNTEAFF
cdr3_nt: TGCAGCGTGCACAGCCCCCGGGACGGCGGACTGATGAACACTGAAGCTTTCTTT

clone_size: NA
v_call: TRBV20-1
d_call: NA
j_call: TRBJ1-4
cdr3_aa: CSGKNMEKLFF
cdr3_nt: TGCAGTGGAAAGAACATGGAAAAACTGTTTTTT

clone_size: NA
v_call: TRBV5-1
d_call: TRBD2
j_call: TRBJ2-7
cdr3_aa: CASRVVAGTYEQYF
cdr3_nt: TGCGCCAGCAGGGTGGTAGCGGGTACCTACGAGCAGTACTTC

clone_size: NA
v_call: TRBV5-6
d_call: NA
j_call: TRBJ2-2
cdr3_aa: CASSLGLPAGELFF
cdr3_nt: TGTGCCAGCAGCTTGGGCCTGCCCGCCGGGGAGCTGTTTTTT

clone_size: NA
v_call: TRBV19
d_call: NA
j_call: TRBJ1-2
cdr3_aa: CASSIGGDGYTF
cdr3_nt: TGTGCCAGTAGTATTGGGGGAGATGGCTACACCTTC

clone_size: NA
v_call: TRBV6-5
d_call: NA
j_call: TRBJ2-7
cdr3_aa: CASSPYRGGSYEQYF
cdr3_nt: TGTGCCAGCAGTCCCTACCGAGGGGGGTCCTACGAGCAGTACTTC

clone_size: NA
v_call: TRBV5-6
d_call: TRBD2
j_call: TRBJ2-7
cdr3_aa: CASSLRLALAYEQYF
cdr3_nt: TGTGCCAGCAGCCTGAGACTAGCTTTGGCCTACGAGCAGTACTTC

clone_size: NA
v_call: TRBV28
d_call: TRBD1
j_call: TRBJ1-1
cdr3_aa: CASSFSGGGAFF
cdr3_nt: TGTGCCAGCAGTTTTTCAGGGGGCGGGGCTTTCTTT